This T cell receptor (beta chain) was recorded in a study of T cells in Graves' hyperthyroidism and ophthalmopathy. Researchers took RNA transcripts and amplified the TCR beta CDR3 regions from them. A first-round RT-PCR of the TCR CDR3 used the HTBI primer set. TCRdb reprocessed the multiplex PCR reads via MiXCR and lists one record per CDR3 protein. Here the sample spans roughly 700,000 distinct CDR3 sequences, about 15% being singletons. V was clipped by 6 bases and J by 4 bases, with 21 bases between them. The CDR3 has 15 residues. Germline CDR1 reads DFQATT; CDR2 reads SNEGSKA (reference sequence).

The chain has TRBV20-1 and TRBJ1-2, with D uncertain. Sequencing used blood. The TCR was taken from a young woman with Graves' hyperthyroidism. The CDR3 region has the DNA TGCAGTGCCCCGGCGGCGTATAGGTCGACCTATGGCTACACCTTC. It translates to CSAPAAYRSTYGYTF.